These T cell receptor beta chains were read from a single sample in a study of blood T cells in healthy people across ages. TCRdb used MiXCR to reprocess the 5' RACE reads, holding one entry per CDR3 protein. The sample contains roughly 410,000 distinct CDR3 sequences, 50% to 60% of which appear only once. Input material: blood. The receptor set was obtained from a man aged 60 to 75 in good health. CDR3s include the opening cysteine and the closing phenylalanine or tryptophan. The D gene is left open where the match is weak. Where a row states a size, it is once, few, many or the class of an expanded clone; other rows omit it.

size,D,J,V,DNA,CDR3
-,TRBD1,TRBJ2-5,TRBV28,TGTGCCAGCAGCCCACCCTCTACAGGGGGCAGGCAGACCCAGTACTTC,CASSPPSTGGRQTQYF
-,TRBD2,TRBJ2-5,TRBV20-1,TGCAGTGCTAGAGACCCTAGCGGAATTTCGGATGAGCAGTACTTC,CSARDPSGISDEQYF
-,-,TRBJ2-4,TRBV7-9,TGTGCCAGCACCCCGCCGGGGGTAGCCAAAAACATTCAGTACTTC,CASTPPGVAKNIQYF
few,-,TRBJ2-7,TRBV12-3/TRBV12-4,TGTGCCAGCAGTTTAGCGGACAGCTACGAGCAGTACTTC,CASSLADSYEQYF
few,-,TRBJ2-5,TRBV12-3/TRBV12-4,TGTGCCAGCAGTGGACAGCAAAAACAGTACTTC,CASSGQQKQYF
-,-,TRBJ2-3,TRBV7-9,TGTGCCAGCAGCACAACTTTCTTCGCCACAGATACGCAGTATTTT,CASSTTFFATDTQYF
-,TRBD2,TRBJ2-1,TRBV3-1,TGTGCCAGCAGCCATACTAGCGGACATTACAATGAGCAGTTCTTC,CASSHTSGHYNEQFF
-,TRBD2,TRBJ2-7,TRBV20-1,TGCAGTGCTATAGGGGCTAGCGGGGGCCTTCCCTCCTACGAGCAGTACTTC,CSAIGASGGLPSYEQYF
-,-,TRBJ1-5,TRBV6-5,TGTGCCAGCAGAGACGGAAGTCAGCCCCAGCATTTT,CASRDGSQPQHF
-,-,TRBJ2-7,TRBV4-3,TGCGCCAGCAGCCAAGACAGTTCTCTGAAGCAGTACTTC,CASSQDSSLKQYF
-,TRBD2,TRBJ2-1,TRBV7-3,TGTGCCAGCAGCTCAGGACTAGCCGCGGGAAATGAGCAGTTCTTC,CASSSGLAAGNEQFF
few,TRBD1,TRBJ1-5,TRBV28,TGTGCCAGCAGTTGGGACAGGGTCCAGCCCCAGCATTTT,CASSWDRVQPQHF
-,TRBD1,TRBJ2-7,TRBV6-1,TGTGCCAGCAGTCCTTCAAGGTTTACAGGGGTCTCCTACGAGCAGTACTTC,CASSPSRFTGVSYEQYF
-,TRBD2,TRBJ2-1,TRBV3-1,TGTGCCAGCAGCTTCACTAGCGGAGACAATGAGCAGTTCTTC,CASSFTSGDNEQFF
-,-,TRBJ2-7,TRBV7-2,TGTGCCAGCAGCTACTCCTCCGAATACTTCGAGCAGTACTTC,CASSYSSEYFEQYF
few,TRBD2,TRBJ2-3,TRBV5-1,TGCGCCAGCAGCTTTATTAGCGGGAGAACAGATACGCAGTATTTT,CASSFISGRTDTQYF
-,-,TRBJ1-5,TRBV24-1,TGTGCCTCGCAACAGGGAATCAATCAGCCCCAGCATTTT,CASQQGINQPQHF
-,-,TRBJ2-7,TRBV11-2,TGTGCCAGCAGCACTCGTCAGGGTCCCAATGAGCAGTACTTC,CASSTRQGPNEQYF
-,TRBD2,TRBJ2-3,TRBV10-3,TGTGCCATCAGTGGGGGACTAGCGGGAGTAGGAGATACGCAGTATTTT,CAISGGLAGVGDTQYF
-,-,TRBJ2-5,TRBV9,TGTGCCAGCAGCGTATTAAGTGCGGGAGAGACCCAGTACTTC,CASSVLSAGETQYF
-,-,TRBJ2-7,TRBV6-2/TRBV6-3,TGTGCCAGCAGTTACCGCGACAGGACCTACGAGCAGTACTTC,CASSYRDRTYEQYF
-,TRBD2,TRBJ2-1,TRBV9,TGTGCCAGCAGCGGGACCGGGACTAGCAATGAGCAGTTCTTC,CASSGTGTSNEQFF
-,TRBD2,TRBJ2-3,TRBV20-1,TGCAGTGCCGTCCCACTAGCGGGGGGCACAGATACGCAGTATTTT,CSAVPLAGGTDTQYF
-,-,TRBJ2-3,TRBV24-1,TGTGCCACCAGTGATCCCCGGCTGACGGGGGTCCCAGATACGCAGTATTTT,CATSDPRLTGVPDTQYF
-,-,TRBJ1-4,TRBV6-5,TGTGCCAGCAGTTACGGGGGGGCCGGTAATGAAAAACTGTTTTTT,CASSYGGAGNEKLFF
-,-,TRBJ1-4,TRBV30,TGTGCCTGGAGTGCAATGGGGCCGGGGCTGTTTTTT,CAWSAMGPGLFF
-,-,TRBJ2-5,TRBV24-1,TGTGCCACCAGTGATTCCCAGGATGGGCGGGAGACCCAGTACTTC,CATSDSQDGRETQYF
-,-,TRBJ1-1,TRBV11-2,TGTGCCAGCAGCCGCCGCATGGAAGCTTTCTTT,CASSRRMEAFF
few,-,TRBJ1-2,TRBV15,TGTGCCACCAGCAGAGATTTACTACCGGCCATCTATGGCTACACCTTC,CATSRDLLPAIYGYTF
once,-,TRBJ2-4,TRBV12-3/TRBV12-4,TGTGCCAGCAGCTTGTTTAACATTCAGTACTTC,CASSLFNIQYF
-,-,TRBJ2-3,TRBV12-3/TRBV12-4,TGTGCCAACAGTCCTAGGGGGGGGTACACAGATACGCAGTATTTT,CANSPRGGYTDTQYF
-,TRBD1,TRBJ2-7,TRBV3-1,TGTGCCAGCAGCCCGACGACAGGGAACATCTACGAGCAGTACTTC,CASSPTTGNIYEQYF